This T cell receptor (beta chain) was identified in a study of blood T cells in healthy people across ages. Study-wide context: Researchers report that template switching captured about one barcoded beta molecule per two T cells.

For the second PCR, which ran for roughly 6 to 11 cycles, a sample-barcoded 5' primer and a J-beta primer mix were used. CDR3-containing paired-end reads numbered at least 2.5 million in each sample. TCRdb re-called the 5' RACE reads through MiXCR, storing one row per CDR3 protein. The profile shows some 850,000 distinct CDR3 sequences, around 24% of them singletons. Germline V gene lookup returns CDR1 SGHKS and CDR2 YYEKEE (reference sequence). V lost 2 bases and J lost 10; bases outside the gene matches: 12. This CDR3 has 15 residues. The same data also went into a second study, on T cells of mothers and their children. That study adds: Similar effects of thymic selection on TCR recombination output were recorded in related and unrelated pairs.

The specimen was blood. V usage is TRBV5-5 and J usage is TRBJ2-1; 7 bases agree with TRBD2. The clonotype comes from a boy younger than 18 in good health. CDR3 residues: CASSFLADQKAEQFF. The CDR3 nucleotides read TGTGCCAGCAGCTTCCTAGCGGATCAGAAGGCCGAGCAGTTCTTC.